The 12 T cell receptor beta chains listed next were all sequenced from one sample in a study of blood T cell repertoires in COVID-19. Using immunoSEQ multiplex PCR, the repertoire was profiled, and TCRdb retains in-frame clones only, with some absent. The sample lists approximately 46,000 clones; approximately 80% were seen once. Sequencing was performed on peripheral blood. The receptors shown here come from a human donor in a cohort sampled during active COVID-19.

The J gene is TRBJ1-1, the V gene TRBV7-2; D might be TRBD1 (5 bases). Trimming cost V 1 base and J 0 bases, with 9 bases left between them. CDR3 length equals 15 residues. Germline-derived CDR1 and CDR2 are SGHTA and FQGNSA. This CDR3 is CASSLEEGMNTEAFF. The CDR3 DNA reads as TGTGCCAGCAGCTTAGAGGAGGGGATGAACACTGAAGCTTTCTTT.

A few counts support this clone. The CDR3 sequence is CASSPTGFHRSGANVLTF. CDR3 sequence (DNA): TGTGCCAGCAGTCCGACAGGGTTTCACCGCTCTGGGGCCAACGTCCTGACTTTC. The chain joins TRBV27 to TRBJ2-6; 7 bases are a match to TRBD1. CDR3 size: 18 residues. The V gene end was trimmed by 5 bases and the J gene end by 0 bases; junction bases not matched to a gene: 10. Germline CDR1 MNHEY, CDR2 SMNVEV (reference sequence). The complete variable domain, with remaining parts taken from reference TRBV27 and TRBJ2-6, reads EAQVTQNPRYLITVTGKKLTVTCSQNMNHEYMSWYRQDPGLGLRQIYYSMNVEVTDKGDVPEGYKVSRKEKRNFPLILESPSPNQTSLYFCASSPTGFHRSGANVLTFGAGSRLTVL.

As DNA, the CDR3 is TGTGCCAGCAGTGGGGTGGCGGGAGTTGTGGAGACCCAGTACTTC. It codes for CASSGVAGVVETQYF. This chain links TRBV2 with TRBJ2-5; 7 positions agree with TRBD2. Germline V lookup: CDR1 SNHLY, CDR2 FYNNEI. V lost 4 bases to trimming and J lost 5 bases; unmatched junction nucleotides: 10. This CDR3 has 15 residues.

This chain uses TRBV5-1 with TRBJ1-6, with a weak D call TRBD1 (5 bases). This CDR3 is 15 amino acids long. The V end lost 4 bases, the J end lost 7 bases, and 15 bases lay between the germline ends. The germline CDR1 and CDR2 sequences are SGHRS and YFSETQ. The DNA of the CDR3 is TGCGCCAGCAGCGGCGGGACCGGGGGAAATTCACCCCTCCACTTT. Translating it yields CASSGGTGGNSPLHF.

Here the CDR3 reads CASRTPGLFDTEAFF. The CDR3 bases are TGTGCCAGCAGAACTCCCGGGTTATTTGACACTGAAGCTTTCTTT. The V gene is TRBV28, the J gene TRBJ1-1; no clear D gene. This CDR3 has 15 residues. Trimming took off 6 bases at V and 3 bases at J, with 17 bases between the two ends. Germline V lookup: CDR1 MDHEN, CDR2 SYDVKM.

V and J are TRBV3-1 (or the pseudogene TRBV3-2) and TRBJ2-7; D gene unclear. Deletions cut 0 bases from V and 3 bases from J, with 9 bases between. Germline V lookup: CDR1 LGHDT, CDR2 YNNKEL (reference sequence). The CDR3 spans 14 residues. CDR3 sequence: CASSQDTKHYEQYF. The CDR3 DNA sequence: TGTGCCAGCAGCCAAGATACGAAGCACTACGAGCAGTACTTC.

This clone was detected a few times. V gene TRBV29-1 combines with J gene TRBJ2-2, with a tentative D call TRBD1 (5 bases). The CDR3 consists of 14 residues. The V end lost 5 bases, the J end lost 0 bases, and 10 bases lay between the germline ends. Germline V gives CDR1 SQVTM, CDR2 ANQGSEA. The CDR3 is CSVKGRANTGELFF. CDR3 sequence (DNA): TGCAGCGTTAAGGGCAGGGCGAACACCGGGGAGCTGTTTTTT.

This rearrangement joins TRBV11-2 to TRBJ1-1, with D possibly being TRBD1 (5 bases). Germline V gene sequence: CDR1 SGHAT, CDR2 FQNNGV. V was pared by 7 bases and J by 1 base, with 10 bases between. The CDR3 length is 13 residues. In DNA form, the CDR3 reads TGTGCCAGCACCCCCACAGGGAACACTGAAGCTTTCTTT. Translated: CASTPTGNTEAFF.

The rearrangement uses TRBV10-3 and TRBJ1-1; D might be TRBD1 (5 bases). The length of the CDR3 is 13 residues. Trimming left V 0 bases short and J 6 bases short, with 8 bases between. CDR1 and CDR2 from the germline V gene are ENHRY and SYGVKD. DNA for the CDR3: TGTGCCATCAGTGAGTCGGAAGGGGCTGAAGCTTTCTTT. It is translated as CAISESEGAEAFF.

The rearrangement joins TRBV4-1 to TRBJ2-7, with D possibly matching TRBD1 (5 bases). The CDR3 totals 15 residues. Per germline, CDR1 MGHRA and CDR2 YSYEKL. Trimming pared 2 bases from V and 3 bases from J, leaving 14 bases between. The CDR3 is CASSQTGHGDYEQYF. CDR3 sequence (DNA): TGCGCCAGCAGCCAAACAGGTCACGGAGACTACGAGCAGTACTTC.

This clone has more than one count but fewer than ten. The chain uses TRBV10-3 and TRBJ2-5, with 9 bases fitting TRBD2. CDR1 is ENHRY and CDR2 is SYGVKD in the germline V gene. J gave up 0 bases and V 4 bases, and 9 bases lay outside the gene matches. The CDR3 covers 17 residues. The DNA of the CDR3 is TGTGCCATCAGTGGGCGGGAGGGGGCTGGAGACCAAGAGACCCAGTACTTC. Translated: CAISGREGAGDQETQYF.

This clone was detected a few times. The genes are TRBV1 and TRBJ2-1; the DNA was not used to check the table's D call, TRBD2. TRBV1 is recorded as a pseudogene. This CDR3 spans 16 amino acids. CDR3 amino acids: CTSSQDTSGRGNEQFF. CDR3 coding DNA: TGCACCAGCAGCCAAGACACCAGCGGGAGGGGCAATGAGCAGTTCTTC.